The 26 T cell receptor beta chains below come from one sample, sequenced in a study of blood T cell repertoires in COVID-19. Measured with immunoSEQ multiplex PCR; TCRdb has only the in-frame clones, and not every one. Of some 220,000 clones listed, 70% to 90% were seen once; the top ten hold over 2%. The specimen was peripheral blood. The receptors come from a woman in her 70s with COVID-19, enrolled during active disease.

The V call is TRBV7-2, the J call TRBJ1-5; a possible D gene is TRBD1 (6 bases). CDR3 length: 14 amino acids. The V and J ends lost 5 bases and 9 bases respectively, with 17 bases between them. The germline gives CDR1 SGHTA, CDR2 FQGNSA. CDR3 in amino acids: CASSPLGQGRPQHF. CDR3 nucleotides: TGTGCCAGCAGCCCCCTAGGTCAGGGGAGGCCCCAGCATTTT.

V usage is TRBV5-1 and J usage is TRBJ2-7; D gene unclear. This CDR3 comprises 16 residues. Germline assignment: CDR1 SGHRS and CDR2 YFSETQ. Trimming took off 4 bases at V and 7 bases at J, with 24 bases between the two ends. CDR3 region: CASSSQAGSPNGEQYF. The CDR3 DNA sequence: TGCGCCAGCAGCAGCCAGGCTGGCAGCCCCAATGGGGAGCAGTACTTC.

The chain employs TRBV6-1 and TRBJ1-6, with a tentative D call TRBD1 (5 bases). The V end lost 1 base, the J end lost 4 bases, and 20 bases lay between the germline ends. This CDR3 has 19 amino acids. The germline CDR1 and CDR2 sequences are MNHNS and SASEGT. CDR3 loop: CASSEEDVRAGNYNSPLHF. In nucleotides, the CDR3 is TGTGCCAGCAGTGAAGAAGATGTTAGGGCAGGGAATTATAATTCACCCCTCCACTTT.

The chain couples TRBV6-5 to TRBJ1-2; TRBD1 matches at 8 bases. The trim removed 7 bases at V and 6 bases at J, leaving 4 bases unmatched. CDR1 and CDR2 from the germline V gene are MNHEY and SVGAGI. The length of the CDR3 is 12 residues. The DNA for the CDR3 is TGTGCCAGCACTCTGACAGGGGATGGCTACACCTTC. This gives the protein CASTLTGDGYTF.

The rearrangement uses TRBV6-2 or TRBV6-3 and TRBJ2-7; 10 bases are a match to TRBD2. Germline V gene sequence: CDR1 MNHEY, CDR2 SVGEGT. Germline trimming cut 4 bases from V and 7 bases from J; bases unmatched to any gene: 10. The CDR3 has 15 amino acids. This chain's CDR3 is CASSWLAGVSGEQYF. The CDR3, as DNA: TGTGCCAGCAGTTGGCTAGCGGGAGTATCGGGAGAGCAGTACTTC.

This rearrangement joins TRBV29-1 to TRBJ1-3, with TRBD1 identical over 8 bases. The trim removed 1 base at V and 0 bases at J, leaving 5 bases unmatched. This CDR3 has 16 amino acids. Germline CDR1 is SQVTM and CDR2 is ANQGSEA. As DNA, the CDR3 is TGCAGCGTTGAAGGGGGACAGGAACTCTCTGGAAACACCATATATTTT. Its translation is CSVEGGQELSGNTIYF.

The rearrangement joins TRBV11-2 to TRBJ1-2; TRBD1 aligns across 10 bases. The ends lost 5 bases at V and 8 bases at J; junction bases unmatched: 5. Germline V gene data show CDR1 as SGHAT and CDR2 as FQNNGV. This CDR3 has 13 residues. The CDR3 DNA sequence: TGTGCCAGCAGCAGACAGGGGGCCGGAGGCTACACCTTC. Residues: CASSRQGAGGYTF.

This chain uses TRBV19 with TRBJ2-6; 7 nucleotides agree with TRBD1. The CDR3 consists of 15 residues. Germline loops: CDR1 LNHDA, CDR2 SQIVND (reference sequence). J gave up 2 bases and V 5 bases, and 3 bases lay outside the gene matches. The CDR3 DNA sequence: TGTGCCAGTAGTGCACAGGGGACTGGGGCCAACGTCCTGACTTTC. It specifies CASSAQGTGANVLTF.

The CDR3 DNA reads TGTGCCAGTAGTATAGCTCGACTAGCGGGAGGTTATGAGCAGTTCTTC. This sequence encodes CASSIARLAGGYEQFF. The V gene is TRBV19, the J gene TRBJ2-1, with 13 bases lining up with TRBD2. The germline V gene encodes CDR1 LNHDA and CDR2 SQIVND (reference sequence). The CDR3 spans 16 residues. J was trimmed by 8 bases and V by 1 base; bases with no gene match: 5. Full variable domain (remainder filled in from reference TRBV19 and TRBJ2-1): DGGITQSPKYLFRKEGQNVTLSCEQNLNHDAMYWYRQDPGQGLRLIYYSQIVNDFQKGDIAEGYSVSREKKESFPLTVTSAQKNPTAFYLCASSIARLAGGYEQFFGPGTRLTVL.

The CDR3 bases are TGTGCCAGCAGCTTAGTTGAGAGGCAGCCCCAGCATTTT. Translating gives CASSLVERQPQHF. The J gene is TRBJ1-5, the V gene TRBV7-2; D ambiguous. This CDR3 is built from 13 residues. V was clipped by 1 base and J by 7 bases, with 8 bases between them. Germline loops: CDR1 SGHTA, CDR2 FQGNSA.

Here the CDR3 reads CASSFTGRYGNTIYF. CDR3 DNA: TGTGCCAGCAGCTTCACAGGTAGATATGGAAACACCATATATTTT. V and J are TRBV5-6 and TRBJ1-3; TRBD1 is a possible D gene (5 bases). V shed 2 bases and J shed 3 bases, with 12 bases lying between them. Germline assignment: CDR1 SGHDT and CDR2 YYEEEE. This CDR3 is 15 amino acids long.

The chain's CDR3 is CASSLGQGARRAFF. DNA for the CDR3: TGTGCCAGCAGTCTGGGACAGGGGGCGAGAAGAGCTTTCTTT. The chain links TRBV6-5 to TRBJ1-1; 12 bases line up with TRBD1. J gave up 10 bases and V 5 bases, and 8 bases lay outside the gene matches. From germline, CDR1 is MNHEY and CDR2 SVGAGI. The length of the CDR3 is 14 residues.

This clone has just a few counts. The chain combines TRBV7-9 with TRBJ2-7; 11 bases match TRBD1. From germline, CDR1 is SEHNR and CDR2 FQNEAQ (reference sequence). V lost 5 bases to trimming and J lost 6 bases; unmatched junction nucleotides: 6. The CDR3 has 14 residues. CDR3: CASSPGQGEGEQYF. The CDR3 DNA reads as TGTGCCAGCAGCCCGGGACAGGGGGAGGGCGAGCAGTACTTC.

The chain is built from TRBV6-6 and TRBJ1-1; D not resolved. The germline V and J ends were trimmed by 7 bases and 0 bases, with 12 bases remaining between them. Germline V gene data show CDR1 as MNHNY and CDR2 as SVGAGI (reference sequence). CDR3 length: 14 amino acids. The CDR3 nucleotides read TGTGCCAGCACCCCATCGGGGTTGAACACTGAAGCTTTCTTT. As protein: CASTPSGLNTEAFF.

Here the CDR3 DNA reads TGTGCCAGTAGTATAGGCCAGGGAAATCAGCCCCAGCATTTT. It is translated as CASSIGQGNQPQHF. The chain carries TRBV19 and TRBJ1-5; TRBD1 might be the D (5 bases). There are 14 residues in the CDR3. V was clipped by 1 base and J by 4 bases, with 8 bases between them. Per germline, CDR1 LNHDA and CDR2 SQIVND (reference sequence).

The chain combines TRBV6-5 with TRBJ1-2; D remains ambiguous. The CDR3 is made up of 13 amino acids. From germline, CDR1 is MNHEY and CDR2 SVGAGI. The V end was cut by 4 bases, the J end by 4 bases, with 10 bases between. The CDR3 DNA reads TGTGCCAGCAGTTCCCGGGAGTTCTATGGCTACACCTTC. It specifies CASSSREFYGYTF.

The chain carries TRBV25-1 and TRBJ1-3; D is uncertain. Trimming removed 2 bases at V and 4 bases at J, with 12 bases between. The germline V gene encodes CDR1 MGHDK and CDR2 SYGVNS. The CDR3 loop spans 15 amino acids. DNA for the CDR3: TGTGCCAGCAGTGAAGCCGGGATCCTAGGAAACACCATATATTTT. Translated: CASSEAGILGNTIYF.

The J gene is TRBJ2-1, the V gene TRBV19, with 15 bases lining up with TRBD2. V gave up 7 bases and J gave up 0 bases; unmatched junction bases: 13. The CDR3 is 20 residues long. The germline CDR1 and CDR2 sequences are LNHDA and SQIVND (reference sequence). The CDR3 reads CASTHQPSGLAGGSYNEQFF. Here the CDR3 DNA reads TGTGCCAGTACGCATCAACCCTCGGGACTAGCGGGAGGCTCCTACAATGAGCAGTTCTTC.

The chain carries TRBV5-5 and TRBJ1-5; D perhaps matches TRBD1 (5 bases). V was pared by 5 bases and J by 3 bases, with 18 bases between. The CDR3 extends over 16 amino acids. Germline CDR1 reads SGHKS; CDR2 reads YYEKEE (reference sequence). The CDR3 sequence: CASSPGPREINQPQHF. CDR3 in DNA: TGTGCCAGCAGTCCCGGGCCCAGGGAAATCAATCAGCCCCAGCATTTT.

The chain combines TRBV18 with TRBJ2-3; possibly TRBD1 for D (5 bases). Trimming pared 2 bases from V and 2 bases from J, leaving 11 bases between. Germline V lookup: CDR1 KGHSH, CDR2 LQKENI. The CDR3 consists of 15 residues. The CDR3 loop is CASSPLGQATDTQYF. The CDR3 DNA reads TGTGCCAGCTCACCATTAGGACAAGCCACAGATACGCAGTATTTT.

This clone showed up just once. The chain uses TRBV14 and TRBJ2-7; possible D gene TRBD2, 6 bases. The CDR3 runs 13 residues. Germline-derived CDR1 and CDR2 are SGHDN and FVKESK. Trimming left V 4 bases short and J 7 bases short, with 14 bases between. DNA for the CDR3: TGTGCCAGCAGCCCTTACGGGGGAGATGAGCAGTACTTC. Protein product: CASSPYGGDEQYF.

The chain employs TRBV24-1 and TRBJ1-1; D remains ambiguous. V shed 2 bases and J shed 10 bases, with 13 bases lying between them. Germline V gives CDR1 KGHDR, CDR2 SFDVKD. CDR3 length equals 13 residues. CDR3 nucleotides: TGTGCCACCAGTGATTCTGGGAGGGCAGTAGCTTTCTTT. Translated, it gives CATSDSGRAVAFF.

The chain combines TRBV7-9 with TRBJ2-3; 8 bases are shared with TRBD2. V dropped 5 bases and J dropped 1; count of bases not matched to a gene: 5. CDR1 is SEHNR, CDR2 FQNEAQ, per germline (reference sequence). The CDR3 totals 15 residues. CDR3 DNA sequence: TGTGCCAGCAGCGACACTAGCGGACGCACAGATACGCAGTATTTT. This translates into CASSDTSGRTDTQYF. Based on the CDR3 plus reference TRBV7-9 and TRBJ2-3, the full variable domain is DTGVSQNPRHKITKRGQNVTFRCDPISEHNRLYWYRQTLGQGPEFLTYFQNEAQLEKSRLLSDRFSAERPKGSFSTLEIQRTEQGDSAMYLCASSDTSGRTDTQYFGPGTRLTVL.

This clone was seen only a few times. The chain carries TRBV24-1 and TRBJ1-5; no clear D gene. Trimming pared 5 bases from V and 6 bases from J, leaving 13 bases between. CDR1 is KGHDR and CDR2 is SFDVKD in the germline V gene. This CDR3 region has 14 residues. The CDR3 coding sequence is TGTGCCACCAGTGCCGCCCGGTCGGGTCAGCCCCAGCATTTT. Protein product: CATSAARSGQPQHF.

The chain is built from TRBV27 and TRBJ2-2; 16 bases match TRBD2. V was pared by 6 bases and J by 5 bases, with 12 bases of the junction left unmatched. Germline assignment: CDR1 MNHEY and CDR2 SMNVEV (reference sequence). The CDR3 is made up of 19 amino acids. CDR3 in DNA: TGTGCCAGCAGCATTATCGGGACTAGCGGGGGGGTTGTGACCGGGGAGCTGTTTTTT. Translation gives CASSIIGTSGGVVTGELFF.

The gene calls are TRBV5-1 and TRBJ1-2; TRBD1 might be the D (6 bases). The length of the CDR3 is 17 residues. In germline, CDR1 is SGHRS, CDR2 YFSETQ. The ends were cut back, 4 bases at V and 4 bases at J, with 23 bases in the middle. This CDR3 is CASSPRGGRQAIYGYTF. The CDR3 nucleotides are TGCGCCAGCAGCCCACGAGGGGGTCGACAGGCGATCTATGGCTACACCTTC.